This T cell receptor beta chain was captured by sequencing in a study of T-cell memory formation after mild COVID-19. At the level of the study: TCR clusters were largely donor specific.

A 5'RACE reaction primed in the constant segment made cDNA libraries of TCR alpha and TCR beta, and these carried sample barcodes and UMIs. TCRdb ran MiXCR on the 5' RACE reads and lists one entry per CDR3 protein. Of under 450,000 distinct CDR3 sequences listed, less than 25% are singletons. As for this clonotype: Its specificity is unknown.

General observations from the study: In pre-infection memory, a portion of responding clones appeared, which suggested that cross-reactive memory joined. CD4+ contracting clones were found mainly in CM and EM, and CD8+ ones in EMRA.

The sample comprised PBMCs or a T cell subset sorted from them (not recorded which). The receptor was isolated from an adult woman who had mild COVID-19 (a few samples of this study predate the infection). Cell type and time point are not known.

The CDR3 DNA reads as TGTGCCACCAGTGATTCCGGGACAGGGTATATTCATGGCTACACCTTC. It translates to CATSDSGTGYIHGYTF. V gene TRBV24-1 combines with J gene TRBJ1-2; 9 bases are shared with TRBD1. Germline V gene sequence: CDR1 KGHDR, CDR2 SFDVKD. This CDR3 comprises 16 residues. After removal of 2 bases from V and 6 bases from J, the junction contained 9 bases not matched to a gene.